This TCR beta chain was captured in a study of blood T cell repertoires in COVID-19. As for the study in general: The United States, Italy and Spain supplied acute and convalescent COVID-19 samples.

The Seattle patients joined while their infection was active and were tracked longitudinally afterward. In the authors' methods: Amplifying reference gene primers gave estimates of nucleated cell counts. TCRdb's copy holds only in-frame clones and misses some; the assay was immunoSEQ multiplex PCR. V, J and clone size reflect that table, while D and trimming were determined from the DNA. The repertoire consists of approximately 280,000 clones, with approximately 88% occurring once and the leading ten covering about 1.5%. V lost 3 bases and J lost 5; bases outside the gene matches: 7. Germline V CDR1 and CDR2: GTSNPN, SVGIG (reference sequence). This CDR3 spans 13 amino acids.

Input material: peripheral blood. The chain couples TRBV30 to TRBJ2-7; 7 bases are shared with TRBD1. The TCR originated in a human donor with COVID-19, enrolled during active disease. The donor label of this sample is uncertain. CDR3 sequence (DNA): TGTGCCTGGAGAACCCCAGGGGGAGACGAGCAGTACTTC. It codes for CAWRTPGGDEQYF. The whole variable domain, remainder taken from reference TRBV30 and TRBJ2-7, is SQTIHQWPATLVQPVGSPLSLECTVEGTSNPNLYWYRQAAGRGLQLLFYSVGIGQISSEVPQNLSASRPQDRQFILSSKKLLLSDSGFYLCAWRTPGGDEQYFGPGTRLTVT.